The rows below give T cell receptor beta chains drawn from one sample of a study of blood T cell repertoires in COVID-19. The protocol was immunoSEQ multiplex PCR, while the TCRdb copy is restricted to in-frame clones and leaves out a portion. The data show 380,000 or so clones, 80% to 90% seen once. The sequenced sample was peripheral blood. All receptors derive from a man aged 40-55 years with acute or convalescent COVID-19. Each CDR3 is given with its conserved first and last residue. Each record gives: J gene, V gene, D gene, clone size, CDR3 DNA, CDR3 protein. The D gene is left open where the match is weak. Clone size appears in some rows only: once, few, many, or a class for an expanded clone.

>TRBJ2-4|TRBV6-1|TRBD1|NA
TGTGCCAGCAGTGAGGGGACAGGGGGCGTGAACATTCAGTACTTC
CASSEGTGGVNIQYF
>TRBJ1-3|TRBV3-1/TRBV3-2|NA|NA
TGTGCCAGCAGCCGCAACGGAGACTCTGGAAACACCATATATTTT
CASSRNGDSGNTIYF
>TRBJ2-3|TRBV10-3|NA|NA
TGTGCCATCAGTGGAAGGGGAGATACGCAGTATTTT
CAISGRGDTQYF
>TRBJ2-1|TRBV7-3|TRBD2|NA
TGTGCCAGCAGCCCAATGACGGGAGGCGAGCAGTTCTTC
CASSPMTGGEQFF
>TRBJ2-5|TRBV19|NA|NA
TGTGCCAGTAGTACCGGGAATCAAGAGACCCAGTACTTC
CASSTGNQETQYF
>TRBJ1-5|TRBV7-9|NA|NA
TGTGCCAGCAGCTTGACATCCAATAGCAATCAGCCCCAGCATTTT
CASSLTSNSNQPQHF
>TRBJ1-2|TRBV9|NA|NA
TGTGCCAGCAGCGCGGACAGTTCAAGGGCCGGCTACACCTTC
CASSADSSRAGYTF
>TRBJ2-7|TRBV6-5|NA|NA
TGTGCCAGCAGTTACTCGTGGGGGGAGTACGAGCAGTACTTC
CASSYSWGEYEQYF
>TRBJ1-1|TRBV10-3|TRBD1|NA
TGTGCCACCCAAACAGGGGAGAACACTGAAGCTTTCTTT
CATQTGENTEAFF
>TRBJ2-7|TRBV28|NA|NA
TGTGCCAGCGGAGCAGTAGACTACGAGCAGTACTTC
CASGAVDYEQYF
>TRBJ1-6|TRBV18|TRBD1|NA
TGTGCCAGCTCACCACTGACAGGGGTGAATTCACCCCTCCACTTT
CASSPLTGVNSPLHF
>TRBJ2-1|TRBV27|NA|NA
TGTGCCGCCTACAGGAGCCGTAATGAGCAGTTCTTC
CAAYRSRNEQFF
>TRBJ1-6|TRBV27|NA|NA
TGTGCCAGCAGTTTCGCCCAGGGGTCACCCCTCCACTTT
CASSFAQGSPLHF
>TRBJ2-7|TRBV6-2/TRBV6-3|TRBD1|NA
TGTGCCAGCAGCCCCTGGGCAGGGGGCTTCAACGAGCAGTACTTC
CASSPWAGGFNEQYF
>TRBJ1-1|TRBV5-1|NA|NA
TGCGCCAGCAGCTTGAGCGGGAGCATGAACACTGAAGCTTTCTTT
CASSLSGSMNTEAFF
>TRBJ2-2|TRBV4-1|TRBD2|NA
TGCGCCAGCAGCCAAGTCTTGGGTAGCGGGAGGTACACCGGGGAGCTGTTTTTT
CASSQVLGSGRYTGELFF
>TRBJ1-6|TRBV28|NA|NA
TGTGCCAGCGTTTCAGGGGTAACGGGAAATTCACCCCTCCACTTT
CASVSGVTGNSPLHF
>TRBJ2-1|TRBV25-1|NA|once
TGTGCCAGCAGTAACCTAGCGTCCTACAATGAGCAGTTCTTC
CASSNLASYNEQFF
>TRBJ2-7|TRBV2|NA|NA
TGTGCCAGCAGCGGACATTTCCACGAGCAGTACTTC
CASSGHFHEQYF
>TRBJ2-1|TRBV6-4|NA|NA
TGTGCCAGCAGTGAGTTCGAAACCGGGTATGAGCAGTTCTTC
CASSEFETGYEQFF
>TRBJ1-5|TRBV2|NA|NA
TGTGCCAGCAGTGAAAGATCCCGGGTTTATAGCAATCAGCCCCAGCATTTT
CASSERSRVYSNQPQHF
>TRBJ2-7|TRBV7-8|TRBD2|few
TGTGCCAGCAGTGTGGGACTAGCGGGGGAAGAGCAGTACTTC
CASSVGLAGEEQYF
>TRBJ1-2|TRBV5-4|TRBD1|NA
TGTGCCAGCAGCTTAGCAGGGACAGGCTATGGCTACACCTTC
CASSLAGTGYGYTF
>TRBJ2-7|TRBV18|TRBD1|NA
TGTGCCAGCTCACCAACCGGACAGGAGTACTACGAGCAGTACTTC
CASSPTGQEYYEQYF
>TRBJ2-2|TRBV25-1|TRBD1|NA
TGTGCCAGCGACAGGGCGAACACCGGGGAGCTGTTTTTT
CASDRANTGELFF
>TRBJ1-2|TRBV29-1|NA|NA
TGCAGCGTGGGGGCTTTGGGGGCGACTGGCTACACCTTC
CSVGALGATGYTF
>TRBJ2-3|TRBV11-3|NA|NA
TGTGCCAGCAGCTTAGATCAGGAAGATACGCAGTATTTT
CASSLDQEDTQYF
>TRBJ1-1|TRBV4-1|NA|NA
TGCGCCAGCAGCCAGGAAGGGGGTCGAGGGTTAAACACTGAAGCTTTCTTT
CASSQEGGRGLNTEAFF
>TRBJ1-1|TRBV5-1|NA|NA
TGCGCCAGCAGCTTGGTGGCCAGGATGAACACTGAAGCTTTCTTT
CASSLVARMNTEAFF
>TRBJ2-1|TRBV11-1|TRBD2|NA
TGTGCCAGCAGCTTAGGCGGGAGCTCCTACAATGAGCAGTTCTTC
CASSLGGSSYNEQFF
>TRBJ2-2|TRBV9|TRBD2|once
TGTGCCAGCAGCGTAGGAGGGAGGGAGAGCACCGGGGAGCTGTTTTTT
CASSVGGRESTGELFF
>TRBJ2-7|TRBV7-9|TRBD2|NA
TGTGCCAGCAGCTCCCAAGGGACTAGCTACGAGCAGTACTTC
CASSSQGTSYEQYF
>TRBJ2-1|TRBV6-2/TRBV6-3|NA|once
TGTGCCAGCAGTCGACGACAGGTCGGCTCCTACAATGAGCAGTTCTTC
CASSRRQVGSYNEQFF
>TRBJ2-7|TRBV11-2|TRBD1|NA
TGTGCCAGCAGCTCGGGACAGAGGTACGAGCAGTACTTC
CASSSGQRYEQYF
>TRBJ2-5|TRBV25-1|TRBD1|NA
TGTGCCAGCACCCAGACAGGGAAGGAGACCCAGTACTTC
CASTQTGKETQYF
>TRBJ2-3|TRBV29-1|TRBD1|once
TGCAGCATCCGGACAGGGGTAGATACGCAGTATTTT
CSIRTGVDTQYF
>TRBJ1-6|TRBV4-2|NA|NA
TGTGCCAGCAGCCAAGATTTCGGTCGGAGGGTACAATCACCCCTCCACTTT
CASSQDFGRRVQSPLHF
>TRBJ2-2|TRBV30|TRBD2|once
TGTGCCTGGGCCAGCGGGAGGGTATACACCGGGGAGCTGTTTTTT
CAWASGRVYTGELFF
>TRBJ1-4|TRBV11-2|TRBD1|NA
TGTGCCAGCAGCACCAGGGGGCGCGATGAAAAACTGTTTTTT
CASSTRGRDEKLFF
>TRBJ2-3|TRBV12-3/TRBV12-4|NA|NA
TGTGCCAGCAGTGGACAGACAGATACGCAGTATTTT
CASSGQTDTQYF
>TRBJ2-3|TRBV18|TRBD2|NA
TGTGCCAGCTCAGCGGGACTAGCGGGGGGGAAGAGCACAGATACGCAGTATTTT
CASSAGLAGGKSTDTQYF
>TRBJ1-1|TRBV20-1|NA|NA
TGCAGTGCTAGAGTAGGGGTTGAAGCTTTCTTT
CSARVGVEAFF
>TRBJ2-3|TRBV4-3|NA|NA
TGCGCCAGCAGCCAAACTGGATCGGGGGCAGATACGCAGTATTTT
CASSQTGSGADTQYF